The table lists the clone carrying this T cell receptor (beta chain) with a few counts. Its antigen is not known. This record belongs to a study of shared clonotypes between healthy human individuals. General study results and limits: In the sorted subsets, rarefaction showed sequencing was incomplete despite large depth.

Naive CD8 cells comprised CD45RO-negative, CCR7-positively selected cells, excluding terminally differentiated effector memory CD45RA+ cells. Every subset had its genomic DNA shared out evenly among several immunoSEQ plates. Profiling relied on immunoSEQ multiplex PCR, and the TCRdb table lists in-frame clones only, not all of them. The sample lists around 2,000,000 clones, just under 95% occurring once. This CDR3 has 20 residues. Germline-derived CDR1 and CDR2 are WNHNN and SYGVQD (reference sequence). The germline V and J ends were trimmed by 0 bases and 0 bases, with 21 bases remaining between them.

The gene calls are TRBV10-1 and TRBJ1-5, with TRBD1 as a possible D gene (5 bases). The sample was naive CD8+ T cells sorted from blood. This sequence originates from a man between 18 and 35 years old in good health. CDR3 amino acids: CASSESSLREWVYSNQPQHF. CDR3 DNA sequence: TGCGCCAGCAGTGAGTCGAGTCTCAGGGAATGGGTTTATAGCAATCAGCCCCAGCATTTT.